These 31 T cell receptor beta chains were all obtained from the same sample, sequenced in a study of T cell changes during pregnancy in multiple sclerosis. Here immunoSEQ multiplex PCR was the method, and the copy in TCRdb shows in-frame clones only, minus some. The sample lists roughly 60,000 clones; 91% were seen once. The starting material was CD4+ T cells from peripheral blood mononuclear cells, obtained in the first trimester of pregnancy. These TCRs come from a female donor with multiple sclerosis, enrolled in a pregnancy study.

This chain uses TRBV9 with TRBJ1-1; no reliable D call. The CDR3 is 15 residues long. V was shortened by 1 base and J by 3 bases, with 13 bases between the two germline ends. Germline V CDR1 and CDR2: SGDLS, YYNGEE. The CDR3 DNA follows: TGTGCCAGCAGCGTACGAGGCGACCGAGACACTGAAGCTTTCTTT. Translating gives CASSVRGDRDTEAFF. The whole variable domain, remainder taken from reference TRBV9 and TRBJ1-1, is DSGVTQTPKHLITATGQRVTLRCSPRSGDLSVYWYQQSLDQGLQFLIQYYNGEERAKGNILERFSAQQFPDLHSELNLSSLELGDSALYFCASSVRGDRDTEAFFGQGTRLTVV.

This chain joins TRBV18 and TRBJ1-3; maybe TRBD1 (5 bases). The CDR3 is 16 residues long. The germline V and J ends were trimmed by 6 bases and 2 bases, with 17 bases remaining between them. CDR1 KGHSH and CDR2 LQKENI come from the germline V gene. CDR3 sequence reads: CASSLTGEGTGNTIYF. As DNA, the CDR3 is TGTGCCAGCTCCCTTACGGGGGAAGGAACTGGAAACACCATATATTTT.

This chain connects TRBV18 to TRBJ2-2; D perhaps matches TRBD1 (6 bases). Germline CDR1 and CDR2: KGHSH and LQKENI. The CDR3 runs to 16 residues. Trimming stripped 1 base from V and 1 base from J, with 10 bases between. The CDR3, as DNA: TGTGCCAGCTCACCACTGGACAGCTTGAACACCGGGGAGCTGTTTTTT. Translation: CASSPLDSLNTGELFF.

The CDR3, as DNA: TGTGCCAGCAGCCCGACCGGGACAGGGGGCCCAACCTATGGCTACACCTTC. The encoded protein is CASSPTGTGGPTYGYTF. The chain has TRBV7-2 and TRBJ1-2, with TRBD1 matching 12 bases. The CDR3 extends over 17 amino acids. Germline CDR1 and CDR2: SGHTA and FQGNSA. The J segment lost 4 bases and the V segment lost 5 bases, leaving 11 bases of the junction unmatched.

The rearrangement links TRBV7-9 to TRBJ1-2; 9 nucleotides agree with TRBD1. Germline V gene data show CDR1 as SEHNR and CDR2 as FQNEAQ (reference sequence). This CDR3 region has 14 residues. V gave up 5 bases and J gave up 6 bases; unmatched junction bases: 7. This CDR3 reads CASSRTGAGDGYTF. The DNA for the CDR3 is TGTGCCAGCAGCAGGACAGGGGCTGGTGATGGCTACACCTTC.

J is TRBJ1-2 and V is TRBV15; a possible D gene is TRBD1 (5 bases). CDR1 is LNHNV, CDR2 YYDKDF, per germline (reference sequence). The germline V and J ends were trimmed by 1 base and 4 bases, with 7 bases remaining between them. This CDR3 has 13 amino acids. The chain's CDR3 is CATSRARAYGYTF. The CDR3 nucleotides read TGTGCCACCAGCAGAGCCAGGGCCTATGGCTACACCTTC.

The CDR3 bases are TGTGCCAGCAGCTTGGTTGGCAGGGGGCCTGAAAAACTGTTTTTT. The encoded protein is CASSLVGRGPEKLFF. The chain uses TRBV5-6 and TRBJ1-4, with 8 bases fitting TRBD1. Per the germline V gene, CDR1 is SGHDT and CDR2 is YYEEEE. There are 15 residues in the CDR3. The V gene end was trimmed by 0 bases and the J gene end by 7 bases; junction bases not matched to a gene: 5.

This clone was detected only once. The CDR3 DNA follows: TGTGCCAGCAGTGGACAGGCCCTTGCAACTAATGAAAAACTGTTTTTT. This codes for CASSGQALATNEKLFF. The chain carries TRBV2 and TRBJ1-4; D is possibly TRBD1 (6 bases). The germline gives CDR1 SNHLY, CDR2 FYNNEI. The CDR3 extends over 16 amino acids. V was shortened by 4 bases and J by 0 bases, with 12 bases between the two germline ends.

The rearrangement joins TRBV7-2 to TRBJ1-1, with D uncertain. Deletions cut 3 bases from V and 3 bases from J, with 5 bases between. The V gene's germline CDR1 is SGHTA and CDR2 FQGNSA. CDR3 length: 12 amino acids. Here the CDR3 reads CASSFLDTEAFF. CDR3 DNA sequence: TGTGCCAGCAGCTTCTTAGACACTGAAGCTTTCTTT.

The chain combines TRBV7-9 with TRBJ1-2; the match to TRBD1 covers 10 bases. V shed 1 base and J 5 bases; nucleotides not matched to a gene: 4. The CDR3 is 15 amino acids. The germline gives CDR1 SEHNR, CDR2 FQNEAQ (reference sequence). CDR3 region: CASSLGQGAQYGYTF. In DNA, the CDR3 is TGTGCCAGCAGCTTAGGACAGGGGGCGCAATATGGCTACACCTTC.

The CDR3 protein is CASSGGGLKAYGYTF. The CDR3 DNA follows: TGTGCCAGCAGTGGGGGGGGGCTGAAGGCCTATGGCTACACCTTC. This chain links TRBV25-1 with TRBJ1-2, with D tentatively TRBD1 (6 bases). V lost 4 bases, J lost 4 bases, and 16 bases lay in between. The CDR3 has 15 amino acids. CDR1 is MGHDK, CDR2 SYGVNS, per germline.

V is TRBV19 and J is TRBJ2-2; TRBD2 might be the D (5 bases). Germline V lookup: CDR1 LNHDA, CDR2 SQIVND (reference sequence). The CDR3 is 15 residues long. Deletions cut 7 bases from V and 6 bases from J, with 18 bases between. The CDR3 DNA sequence: TGTGCCAGTACAGTAGGAGTTCCGGGGTCCGGGGAGCTGTTTTTT. Protein product: CASTVGVPGSGELFF.

The genes are TRBV7-2 and TRBJ2-5, with 7 bases that match TRBD2. The CDR3 loop spans 14 amino acids. The V segment lost 5 bases and the J segment 4 bases; nucleotides outside the gene matches: 7. Looked up from germline, CDR1 is SGHTA and CDR2 is FQGNSA. This CDR3 is CASSRSGGGETQYF. The CDR3, as DNA: TGTGCCAGCAGCCGATCGGGGGGTGGAGAGACCCAGTACTTC.

The chain joins TRBV19 to TRBJ2-5; D is possibly TRBD1 (6 bases). The CDR3 is 15 residues long. Per germline, CDR1 LNHDA and CDR2 SQIVND (reference sequence). Trimming removed 3 bases from V and 2 bases from J, with 13 bases in between. The CDR3 nucleotides read TGTGCCAGTAGTATCACACAGGGTACTCAAGAGACCCAGTACTTC. This codes for CASSITQGTQETQYF.

This chain joins TRBV7-2 and TRBJ1-1; 9 nucleotides agree with TRBD1. V was clipped by 2 bases and J by 6 bases; unmatched bases: 16. Germline lookup yields CDR1 SGHTA and CDR2 FQGNSA. This CDR3 is built from 18 residues. CDR3 nucleotides: TGTGCCAGCAGCTTAAACCCTTCCGGGACAGGGTTTTATGCTGAAGCTTTCTTT. Protein: CASSLNPSGTGFYAEAFF.

Written as DNA, the CDR3 is TGCGCCAGCAGCTGGGGACAGGCCAATAATGAAAAACTGTTTTTT. The encoded protein is CASSWGQANNEKLFF. V and J are TRBV5-1 and TRBJ1-4, with TRBD1 identical over 8 bases. This CDR3 contains 15 residues. Germline V lookup: CDR1 SGHRS, CDR2 YFSETQ. With 3 bases clipped from V and 4 bases from J, the junction kept 5 bases outside the gene matches.

The V and J genes are TRBV5-6 and TRBJ2-1; maybe TRBD2 (6 bases). V lost 4 bases, J lost 4 bases, and 15 bases lay in between. The CDR3 runs to 15 residues. Germline lookup yields CDR1 SGHDT and CDR2 YYEEEE. The CDR3 reads CASSHRVAVYNEQFF. The CDR3 nucleotides are TGTGCCAGCAGCCACCGGGTAGCGGTATACAATGAGCAGTTCTTC.

The rearrangement links TRBV6-1 to TRBJ2-5, with a weak D call TRBD2 (5 bases). Per the germline V gene, CDR1 is MNHNS and CDR2 is SASEGT. Trimming cost V 8 bases and J 4 bases, with 14 bases left between them. CDR3 length: 13 amino acids. The CDR3 region is CASLRARLETQYF. The CDR3 DNA sequence: TGTGCCAGCCTGAGGGCCCGGTTAGAGACCCAGTACTTC.

This clone has a single count. The chain combines TRBV29-1 with TRBJ2-7, with D maybe TRBD2 (6 bases). The germline gives CDR1 SQVTM, CDR2 ANQGSEA. The CDR3 spans 14 residues. Trimming shortened V by 4 bases and J by 7 bases, and 20 bases separated the two germline ends. CDR3 sequence reads: CSVVSGTVGWEQYF. As DNA, the CDR3 is TGCAGCGTTGTCTCCGGGACTGTTGGATGGGAGCAGTACTTC.

The CDR3 sequence: CATRGEDQPQHF. CDR3 bases: TGTGCCACCCGGGGGGAGGATCAGCCCCAGCATTTT. The chain combines TRBV15 with TRBJ1-5; D is perhaps TRBD1 (5 bases). The ends were cut back, 8 bases at V and 5 bases at J, with 10 bases in the middle. Germline V gene sequence: CDR1 LNHNV, CDR2 YYDKDF (reference sequence). The CDR3 contains 12 residues.

This chain connects TRBV19 to TRBJ1-2; 9 positions agree with TRBD1. This CDR3 has 13 residues. The V and J ends lost 4 bases and 9 bases, in that order; junction bases with no gene match: 6. CDR1 LNHDA and CDR2 SQIVND come from the germline V gene (reference sequence). CDR3 residues: CASSRPDRGSYTF. CDR3 sequence (DNA): TGTGCCAGTAGTAGGCCGGACAGGGGAAGCTACACCTTC.

The CDR3 sequence: CASSPRGTSGATQYF. The CDR3 DNA follows: TGTGCCAGCAGCCCCCGGGGGACTAGCGGTGCTACGCAGTATTTT. The chain is built from TRBV7-2 and TRBJ2-3; TRBD2 matches at 11 bases. The trim removed 5 bases at V and 8 bases at J, leaving 9 bases unmatched. The CDR3 is 15 residues long. CDR1 and CDR2 (germline): SGHTA, FQGNSA.

This chain's CDR3 is CASSLGPLTANYGYTF. The CDR3 DNA reads TGTGCCAGCAGCTTAGGCCCATTGACAGCGAACTATGGCTACACCTTC. V and J are TRBV5-6 and TRBJ1-2; perhaps TRBD1 as D (5 bases). The CDR3 extends over 16 amino acids. V was clipped by 2 bases and J by 2 bases, with 16 bases between them. Per the germline V gene, CDR1 is SGHDT and CDR2 is YYEEEE.

This clone was seen more than once but under ten times. V is TRBV27 and J is TRBJ1-2, with TRBD1 identical over 8 bases. J was trimmed by 8 bases and V by 6 bases; bases with no gene match: 8. The CDR3 loop spans 13 amino acids. Germline assignment: CDR1 MNHEY and CDR2 SMNVEV (reference sequence). The CDR3 is CASSVTGEVGYTF. The DNA of the CDR3 is TGTGCCAGCAGCGTGACAGGGGAGGTCGGCTACACCTTC.

The rearrangement links TRBV11-1 to TRBJ1-2, with D unresolved. CDR3 length equals 13 residues. The germline V gene has CDR1 SGHAT and CDR2 FQDESV (reference sequence). Trimming shortened V by 5 bases and J by 8 bases, and 15 bases separated the two germline ends. The CDR3 DNA sequence: TGTGCCAGCAGCAAGAATACGGGTAAAGGCTACACCTTC. This sequence encodes CASSKNTGKGYTF.

V is TRBV18 and J is TRBJ2-5, with 10 bases aligning to TRBD1. The CDR3 runs 16 residues. The ends lost 5 bases at V and 1 base at J; junction bases unmatched: 7. Germline lookup yields CDR1 KGHSH and CDR2 LQKENI. In DNA form, the CDR3 reads TGTGCCAGCTCAAAGGGACAGGGGACGATCCAAGAGACCCAGTACTTC. Protein sequence: CASSKGQGTIQETQYF.

The J gene is TRBJ2-3, the V gene TRBV21-1; TRBD2 was called by the table and not checked on the DNA. TRBV21-1 is an annotated pseudogene. This CDR3 is built from 16 residues. The CDR3 nucleotides are TGTGCCAGCAGCAAAGTTAGAGAAGATTACACAGATACGCAGTATTTT. It encodes CASSKVREDYTDTQYF.

This chain joins TRBV28 and TRBJ1-2; 9 bases align to TRBD1. Trimming at V came to 8 bases and at J to 8 bases, leaving 15 bases not matched to a gene. The CDR3 sequence is 15 residues long. The germline gives CDR1 MDHEN, CDR2 SYDVKM. CDR3 residues: CASSGQGGPVEGYTF. DNA of the CDR3: TGTGCCAGCTCGGGACAGGGAGGGCCGGTGGAGGGCTACACCTTC.

The gene calls are TRBV11-2 and TRBJ1-3, with a weak D call TRBD1 (5 bases). Germline assignment: CDR1 SGHAT and CDR2 FQNNGV. V lost 1 base, J lost 2 bases, and 12 bases lay in between. CDR3 length equals 16 residues. CDR3 residues: CASSLVKGRAGNTIYF. CDR3 sequence (DNA): TGTGCCAGCAGCTTAGTGAAGGGCAGGGCTGGAAACACCATATATTTT.

This chain links TRBV7-3 with TRBJ2-2; 7 nucleotides agree with TRBD1. This CDR3 has 16 amino acids. Trimming took 5 bases from V and 5 from J; bases not matched to a gene: 11. CDR1 and CDR2 (germline): SGHTA, FQGTGA. The CDR3 loop reads CASSDGPGQQTGELFF. The CDR3 DNA reads TGTGCCAGCAGCGATGGTCCGGGACAGCAAACCGGGGAGCTGTTTTTT.

V gene TRBV9 combines with J gene TRBJ2-2; TRBD2 is a possible D gene (7 bases). Trimming pared 7 bases from V and 5 bases from J, leaving 15 bases between. Germline CDR1 SGDLS, CDR2 YYNGEE. The CDR3 spans 14 residues. The CDR3 DNA is TGTGCCAGCCGTTTAGGGGGGGAAACCGGGGAGCTGTTTTTT. This gives the protein CASRLGGETGELFF.